One TCR beta chain is described in this entry. The CDR3 contains 14 residues. V was trimmed by 6 bases and J by 3 bases, leaving 14 bases between them. CDR1 and CDR2 (germline): LNHDA, SQIVND (reference sequence). The protocol was immunoSEQ multiplex PCR, while the TCRdb copy is restricted to in-frame clones and leaves out a portion. Among 190,000 or so clones listed, approximately 85% were seen once. The data belong to a study of blood T cell repertoires in COVID-19. This receptor was obtained from a woman aged 80 or older with acute or convalescent COVID-19. The rearrangement uses TRBV19 and TRBJ1-2; maybe TRBD1 (5 bases). The material sequenced was peripheral blood. The CDR3 DNA is TGTGCCAGTAGCGGGAACCGGGGGTACTATGGCTACACCTTC. Translated: CASSGNRGYYGYTF.